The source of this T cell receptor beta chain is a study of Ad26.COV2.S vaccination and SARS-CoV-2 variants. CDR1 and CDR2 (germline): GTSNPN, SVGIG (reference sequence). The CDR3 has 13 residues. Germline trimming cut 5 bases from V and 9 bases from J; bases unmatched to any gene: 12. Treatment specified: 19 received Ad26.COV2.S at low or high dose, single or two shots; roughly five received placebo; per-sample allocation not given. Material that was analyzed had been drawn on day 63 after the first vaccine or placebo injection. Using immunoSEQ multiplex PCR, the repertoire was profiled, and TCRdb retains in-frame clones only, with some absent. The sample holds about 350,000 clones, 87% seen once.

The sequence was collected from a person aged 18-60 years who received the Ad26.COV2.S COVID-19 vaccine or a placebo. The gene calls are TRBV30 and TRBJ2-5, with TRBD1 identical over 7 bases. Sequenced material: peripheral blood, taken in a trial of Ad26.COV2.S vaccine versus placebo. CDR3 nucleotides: TGTGCCTGGTCAGGGGGTAAACGAGATTCCCAGTACTTC. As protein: CAWSGGKRDSQYF. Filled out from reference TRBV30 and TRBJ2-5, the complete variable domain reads SQTIHQWPATLVQPVGSPLSLECTVEGTSNPNLYWYRQAAGRGLQLLFYSVGIGQISSEVPQNLSASRPQDRQFILSSKKLLLSDSGFYLCAWSGGKRDSQYFGPGTRLLVL.